The sequence of this TCR beta chain was determined in a study of CD8 T cells in ankylosing spondylitis (dated by TCRdb to 2017 to 2019). Regarding the complete study: The study profiled T cell receptor beta repertoires in healthy donors and ankylosing spondylitis patients to find disease-linked TCR variants. The whole study cohort included over a hundred healthy donors and roughly 24 ankylosing spondylitis patients. Samples of peripheral blood were taken, and for ankylosing spondylitis patients, synovial fluid was collected as well. Findings and caveats that apply to the study as a whole: Some motif variants were previously reported in synovial fluid and blood of reactive arthritis patients, suggesting common disease-initiation mechanisms. In peripheral blood, the disease-linked clones were found at relatively low frequencies and had a CD8+ phenotype. A TCR beta motif of roughly 8 highly homologous amino acid variants appeared characteristic of blood from ankylosing spondylitis patients. The disease-linked clones were reported as significantly enriched in matched synovial fluid samples from ankylosing spondylitis patients.

Synovial fluid samples and blood samples obtained from the same ankylosing spondylitis patients were matched. Sequencing took place on an Illumina HiSeq 2500. Quantitative 5'-RACE with molecular barcodes was used to prepare TCR beta libraries. On the study's bioinformatics: A new computational method, built on a probabilistic model of VDJ rearrangement, was used to identify disease-linked TCR variants. TCRdb passed the public sequencing reads through fastp at Q25 and MiXCR, retaining productive beta sequences. Each CDR3 protein appears once, grouped with its most common genes and DNA. The V and J calls and clone size are TCRdb's, not the authors'. This sample has 150,000 to 200,000 distinct CDR3 sequences in its table, and 25% to 35% of those were observed once. Of the sample, 4.5% to 6% falls within the top ten clones. The CDR3 has 18 amino acids, counting the end cysteine and phenylalanine. Just the 54-base CDR3 DNA is kept, in frame starting at base 1. Trimming takes 3 bases from V and 5 bases from J, and the germline ends sit 28 bases apart. The germline V gene (reference sequence) yields DFQATT for CDR1 and SNEGSKA for CDR2.

This clonotype was counted only a few times. Its antigen is currently not known. One base away there is no much larger clone; base qualities are not given. The TCR sequence derives from a male donor with ankylosing spondylitis. Sequenced input: synovial fluid, either unsorted or a sorted T cell fraction (not recorded which). Rearrangement joined TRBV20-1 to TRBJ1-1; TRBD1 is a possible D gene, resting on 5 matching bases. The CDR3 has the sequence CSARGPPETGRVFTEAFF. The DNA sequence is given as TGCAGTGCTAGGGGGCCCCCCGAAACAGGCCGCGTCTTTACTGAAGCTTTCTTT.